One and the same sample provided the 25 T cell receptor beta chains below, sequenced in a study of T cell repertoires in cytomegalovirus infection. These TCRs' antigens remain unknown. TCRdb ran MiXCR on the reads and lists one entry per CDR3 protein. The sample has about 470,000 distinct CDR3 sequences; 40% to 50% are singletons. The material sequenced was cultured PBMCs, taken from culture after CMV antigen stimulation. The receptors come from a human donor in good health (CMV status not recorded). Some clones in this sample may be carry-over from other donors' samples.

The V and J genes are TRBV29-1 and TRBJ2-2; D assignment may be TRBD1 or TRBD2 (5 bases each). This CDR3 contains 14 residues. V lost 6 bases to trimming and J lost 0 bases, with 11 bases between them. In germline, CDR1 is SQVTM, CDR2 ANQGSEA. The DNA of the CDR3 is TGCAGCGTCAAGGGACGGACGAACACCGGGGAGCTGTTTTTT. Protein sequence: CSVKGRTNTGELFF.

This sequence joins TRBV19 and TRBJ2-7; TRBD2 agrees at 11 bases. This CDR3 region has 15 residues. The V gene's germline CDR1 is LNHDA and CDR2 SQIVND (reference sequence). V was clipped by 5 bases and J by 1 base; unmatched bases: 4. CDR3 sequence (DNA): TGTGCCAGTAGTGAGGGACTAGCGGAATCCTACGAGCAGTACTTC. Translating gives CASSEGLAESYEQYF. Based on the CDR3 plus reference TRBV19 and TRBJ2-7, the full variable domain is DGGITQSPKYLFRKEGQNVTLSCEQNLNHDAMYWYRQDPGQGLRLIYYSQIVNDFQKGDIAEGYSVSREKKESFPLTVTSAQKNPTAFYLCASSEGLAESYEQYFGPGTRLTVT.

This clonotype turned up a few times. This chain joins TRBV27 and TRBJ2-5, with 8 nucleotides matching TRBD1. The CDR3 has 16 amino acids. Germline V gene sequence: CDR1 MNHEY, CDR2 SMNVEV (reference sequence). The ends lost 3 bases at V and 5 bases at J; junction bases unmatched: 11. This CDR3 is CASSFAGGGSSETQYF. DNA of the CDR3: TGTGCCAGCAGTTTTGCAGGGGGCGGTTCGTCGGAGACCCAGTACTTC.

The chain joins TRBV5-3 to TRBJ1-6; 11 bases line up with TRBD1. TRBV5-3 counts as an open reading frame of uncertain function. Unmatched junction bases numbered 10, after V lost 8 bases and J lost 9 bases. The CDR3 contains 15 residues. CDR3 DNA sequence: TGTGCCAGCGGGGGACAGGGGGTCGGGGGTTCACCCCTCCACTTT. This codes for CASGGQGVGGSPLHF.

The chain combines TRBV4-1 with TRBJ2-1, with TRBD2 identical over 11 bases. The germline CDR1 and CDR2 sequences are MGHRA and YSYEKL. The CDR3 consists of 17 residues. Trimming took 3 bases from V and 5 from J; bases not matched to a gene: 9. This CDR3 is CASSQVQLAGANNEQFF. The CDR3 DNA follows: TGCGCCAGCAGCCAGGTCCAACTAGCGGGGGCGAACAATGAGCAGTTCTTC.

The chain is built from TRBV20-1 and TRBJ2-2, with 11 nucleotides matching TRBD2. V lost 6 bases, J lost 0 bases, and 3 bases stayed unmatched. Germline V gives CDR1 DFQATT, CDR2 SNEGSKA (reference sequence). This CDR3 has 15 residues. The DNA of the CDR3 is TGCAGTGCCAGACTAGCGGGACCGAACACCGGGGAGCTGTTTTTT. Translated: CSARLAGPNTGELFF.

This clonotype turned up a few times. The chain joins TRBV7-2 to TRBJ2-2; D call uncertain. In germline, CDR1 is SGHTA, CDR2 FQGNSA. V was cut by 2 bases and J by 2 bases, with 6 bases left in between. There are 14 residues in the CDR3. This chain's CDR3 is CASSLRANTGELFF. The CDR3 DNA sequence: TGTGCCAGCAGCTTAAGGGCTAACACCGGGGAGCTGTTTTTT.

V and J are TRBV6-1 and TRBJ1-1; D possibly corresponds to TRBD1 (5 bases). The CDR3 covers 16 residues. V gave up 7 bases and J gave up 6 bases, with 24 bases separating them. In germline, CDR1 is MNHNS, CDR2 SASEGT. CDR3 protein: CASTPSRRGAEAEAFF. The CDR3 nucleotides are TGTGCCAGCACCCCATCACGGAGGGGCGCCGAGGCTGAAGCTTTCTTT.

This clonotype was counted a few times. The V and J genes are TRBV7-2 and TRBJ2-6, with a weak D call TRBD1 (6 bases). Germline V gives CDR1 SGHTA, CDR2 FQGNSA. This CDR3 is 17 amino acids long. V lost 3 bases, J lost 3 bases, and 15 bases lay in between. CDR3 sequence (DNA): TGTGCCAGCAGCTTCCCGACAGGCGGGCGTGGGGCCAACGTCCTGACTTTC. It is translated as CASSFPTGGRGANVLTF.

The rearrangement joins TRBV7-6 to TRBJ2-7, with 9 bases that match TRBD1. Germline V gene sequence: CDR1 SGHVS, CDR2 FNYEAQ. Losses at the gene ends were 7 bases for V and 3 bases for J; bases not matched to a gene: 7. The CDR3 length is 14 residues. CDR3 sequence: CASNEPGQGYEQYF. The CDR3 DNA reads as TGTGCCAGCAACGAACCGGGACAGGGCTACGAGCAGTACTTC.

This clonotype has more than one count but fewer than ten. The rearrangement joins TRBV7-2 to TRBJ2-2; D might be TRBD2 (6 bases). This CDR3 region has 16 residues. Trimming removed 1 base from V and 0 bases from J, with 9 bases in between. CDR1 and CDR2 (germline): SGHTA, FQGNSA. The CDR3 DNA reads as TGTGCCAGCAGCTTAGTGGGGGGACCGAACACCGGGGAGCTGTTTTTT. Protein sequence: CASSLVGGPNTGELFF.

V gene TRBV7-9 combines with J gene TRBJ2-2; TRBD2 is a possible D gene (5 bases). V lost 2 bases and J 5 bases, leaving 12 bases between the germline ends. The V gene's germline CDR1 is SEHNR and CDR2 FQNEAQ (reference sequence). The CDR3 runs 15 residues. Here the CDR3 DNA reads TGTGCCAGCAGCTTAAGACGGGGTCCGACCGGGGAGCTGTTTTTT. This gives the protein CASSLRRGPTGELFF.

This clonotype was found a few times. In DNA, the CDR3 is TGTGCCATCAGGCGGGGAGACAATGAGCAGTTCTTC. Amino acids: CAIRRGDNEQFF. This chain joins TRBV10-3 and TRBJ2-1, with a weak D call TRBD2 (6 bases). The CDR3 is 12 residues long. Trimming removed 6 bases from V and 5 bases from J, with 8 bases in between. CDR1 and CDR2 from the germline V gene are ENHRY and SYGVKD.

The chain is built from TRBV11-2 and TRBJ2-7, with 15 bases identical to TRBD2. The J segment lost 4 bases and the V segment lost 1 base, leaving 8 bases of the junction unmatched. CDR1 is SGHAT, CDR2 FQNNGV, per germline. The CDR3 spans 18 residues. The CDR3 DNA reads TGTGCCAGCAGCTTAGGGACTAGCGGGAGGGCCATGACTTACGAGCAGTACTTC. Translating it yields CASSLGTSGRAMTYEQYF.

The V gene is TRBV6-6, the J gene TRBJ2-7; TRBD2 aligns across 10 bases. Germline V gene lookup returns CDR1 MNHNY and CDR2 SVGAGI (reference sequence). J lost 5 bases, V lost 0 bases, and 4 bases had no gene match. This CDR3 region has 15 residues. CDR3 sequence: CASSYSSGRGDEQYF. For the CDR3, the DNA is TGTGCCAGCAGTTACTCGAGCGGGAGGGGGGACGAGCAGTACTTC.

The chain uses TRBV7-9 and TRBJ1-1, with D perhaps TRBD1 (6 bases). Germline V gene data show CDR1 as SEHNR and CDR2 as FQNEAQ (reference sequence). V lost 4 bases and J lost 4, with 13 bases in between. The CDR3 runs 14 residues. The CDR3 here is CASSSDAGVTEAFF. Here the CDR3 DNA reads TGTGCCAGCAGCTCAGACGCAGGGGTCACTGAAGCTTTCTTT.

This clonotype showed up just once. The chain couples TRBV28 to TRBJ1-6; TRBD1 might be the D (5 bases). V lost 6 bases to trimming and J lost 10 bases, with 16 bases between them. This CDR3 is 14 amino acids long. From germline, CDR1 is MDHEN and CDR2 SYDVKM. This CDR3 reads CASRTGSWGSPLHF. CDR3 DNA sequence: TGTGCCAGCAGGACCGGGTCCTGGGGGTCACCCCTCCACTTT.

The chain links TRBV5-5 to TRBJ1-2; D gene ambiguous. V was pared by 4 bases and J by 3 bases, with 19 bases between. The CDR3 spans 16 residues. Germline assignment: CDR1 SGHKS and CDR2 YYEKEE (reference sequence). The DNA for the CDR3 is TGTGCCAGCAGCACCAAGGTTTATTCAGTTGACTATGGCTACACCTTC. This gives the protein CASSTKVYSVDYGYTF. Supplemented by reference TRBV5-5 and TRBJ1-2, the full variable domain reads DAGVTQSPTHLIKTRGQQVTLRCSPISGHKSVSWYQQVLGQGPQFIFQYYEKEERGRGNFPDRFSARQFPNYSSELNVNALLLGDSALYLCASSTKVYSVDYGYTFGSGTRLTVV.

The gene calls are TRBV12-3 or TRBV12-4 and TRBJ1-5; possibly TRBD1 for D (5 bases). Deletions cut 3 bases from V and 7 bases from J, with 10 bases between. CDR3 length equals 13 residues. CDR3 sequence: CASSFQGQQPQHF. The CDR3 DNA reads TGTGCCAGCAGTTTTCAGGGCCAGCAGCCCCAGCATTTT.

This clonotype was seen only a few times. CDR3 protein: CASSQDRQPNGYTF. CDR3 sequence (DNA): TGCGCCAGCAGCCAAGATCGACAGCCCAATGGCTACACCTTC. The chain employs TRBV4-1 and TRBJ1-2, with D possibly being TRBD1 (5 bases). The CDR3 loop spans 14 amino acids. V shed 0 bases and J shed 6 bases, with 11 bases lying between them. Looked up from germline, CDR1 is MGHRA and CDR2 is YSYEKL.

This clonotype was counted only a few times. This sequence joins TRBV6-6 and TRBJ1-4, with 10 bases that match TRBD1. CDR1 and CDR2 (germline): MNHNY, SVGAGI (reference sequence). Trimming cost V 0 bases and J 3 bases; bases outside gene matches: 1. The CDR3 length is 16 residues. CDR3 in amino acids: CASSYSDRGPNEKLFF. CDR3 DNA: TGTGCCAGCAGTTACTCAGACAGGGGGCCTAATGAAAAACTGTTTTTT.

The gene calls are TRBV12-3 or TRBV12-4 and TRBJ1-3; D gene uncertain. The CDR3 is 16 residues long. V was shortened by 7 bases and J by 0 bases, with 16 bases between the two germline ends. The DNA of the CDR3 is TGTGCCAGCACCCCCGGACGGATAAGCTCTGGAAACACCATATATTTT. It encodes CASTPGRISSGNTIYF.

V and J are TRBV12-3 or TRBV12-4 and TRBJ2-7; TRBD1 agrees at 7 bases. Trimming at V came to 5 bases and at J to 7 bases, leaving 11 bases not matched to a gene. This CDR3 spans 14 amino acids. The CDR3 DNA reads TGTGCCAGCAGTCCGGGACAGCCAGTTCGGGAGCAGTACTTC. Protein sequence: CASSPGQPVREQYF.

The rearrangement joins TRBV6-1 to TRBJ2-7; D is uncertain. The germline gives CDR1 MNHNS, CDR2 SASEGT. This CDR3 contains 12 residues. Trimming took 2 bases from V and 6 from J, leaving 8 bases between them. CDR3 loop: CASSEPAGEQYF. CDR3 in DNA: TGTGCCAGCAGTGAACCGGCAGGCGAGCAGTACTTC.

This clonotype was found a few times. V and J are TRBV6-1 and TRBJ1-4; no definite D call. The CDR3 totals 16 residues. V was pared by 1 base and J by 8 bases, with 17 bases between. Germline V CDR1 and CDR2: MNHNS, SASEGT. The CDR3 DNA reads TGTGCCAGCAGTGAAGTACCGGTCAGGTTTGGAGAAAAACTGTTTTTT. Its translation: CASSEVPVRFGEKLFF.